These T cell receptor beta chains were read from a single sample in a study of blood T cell repertoires in COVID-19. Using immunoSEQ multiplex PCR, the repertoire was profiled, and TCRdb retains in-frame clones only, with some absent. Seen here are about 150,000 clones, 85% to 90% observed once, and the top ten hold roughly 12%. The sequencing sample was made of peripheral blood. The receptors shown here come from a man aged 18 to 30 with COVID-19, enrolled during active disease. CDR3s include the opening cysteine and the closing phenylalanine or tryptophan.

j_call: TRBJ2-5; v_call: TRBV5-5; cdr3_aa: CASSLGGAGLQETQYF
j_call: TRBJ2-2; v_call: TRBV30; cdr3_aa: CAWSGLQKNTGELFF
j_call: TRBJ2-1; v_call: TRBV11-2; cdr3_aa: CASSPSASFGEQFF
j_call: TRBJ1-5; v_call: TRBV5-1; cdr3_aa: CASSLGPTGMGQPQHF
j_call: TRBJ1-4; v_call: TRBV6-5; cdr3_aa: CASSRDRERGEKLLF
j_call: TRBJ2-1; v_call: TRBV3-1/TRBV3-2; cdr3_aa: CASTPRDGQFF
j_call: TRBJ2-1; v_call: TRBV24-1; cdr3_aa: CATSDFPSGRLNEQFF
j_call: TRBJ2-2; v_call: TRBV5-6; cdr3_aa: CASSPRDRGFTGELFF
j_call: TRBJ2-1; v_call: TRBV23-1; cdr3_aa: CASSQSISDNEQFF
j_call: TRBJ1-2; v_call: TRBV30; cdr3_aa: CAWTLTGGSYGYTF
j_call: TRBJ2-6; v_call: TRBV6-2/TRBV6-3; cdr3_aa: CASSKPTGGAANVLTF
j_call: TRBJ2-3; v_call: TRBV5-1; cdr3_aa: CASSLVPTGRESTDTQYF
j_call: TRBJ2-3; v_call: TRBV14; cdr3_aa: CASSQTVRGTAASTDTQYF
j_call: TRBJ2-7; v_call: TRBV28; cdr3_aa: CASRGRGAMIYEQYF
j_call: TRBJ1-5; v_call: TRBV28; cdr3_aa: CASSILQGEHQPQHF
j_call: TRBJ2-3; v_call: TRBV11-2; cdr3_aa: CASSLGLGTSMDF
j_call: TRBJ1-2; v_call: TRBV10-3; cdr3_aa: CAISDSYGYTF
j_call: TRBJ2-5; v_call: TRBV19; cdr3_aa: CASSIDTLTSPETQYF
j_call: TRBJ2-2; v_call: TRBV7-3; cdr3_aa: CASSLGLAGASGELFF
j_call: TRBJ2-7; v_call: TRBV5-6; cdr3_aa: CASSWGGSEQYF
j_call: TRBJ2-1; v_call: TRBV30; cdr3_aa: CAWSRSVYNEQFF
j_call: TRBJ1-1; v_call: TRBV2; cdr3_aa: CASVRGTTGGAAFF
j_call: TRBJ2-1; v_call: TRBV7-8; cdr3_aa: CASSLGPASNEQFF
j_call: TRBJ2-1; v_call: TRBV5-6; cdr3_aa: CASSPTGAGGLDNEQFF
j_call: TRBJ2-7; v_call: TRBV5-1; cdr3_aa: CASSSRQGGVYEQYF
j_call: TRBJ2-3; v_call: TRBV30; cdr3_aa: CAWSGLAADTQYF
j_call: TRBJ2-5; v_call: TRBV7-6; cdr3_aa: CASSLVDRYQETQYF
j_call: TRBJ1-1; v_call: TRBV10-1; cdr3_aa: CASKRYDRCTEAFF
j_call: TRBJ2-5; v_call: TRBV27; cdr3_aa: CASRASLETQYF